The text below deals with one T cell receptor (beta chain). Its antigen remains undetermined. No much larger clone exists at a distance of one base, and base qualities are not known. The time point tag for this specimen amounts to: baseline before first vaccination. Vaccinee samples were obtained from the UK trials COV001 and COV002, which included a single-blind randomized controlled phase 2/3 trial of AZD1222 (ChAdOx1 nCoV-19) in healthy adults. For TCRbeta chain sequencing, PBMC samples were collected from trial participants at day 0 and at day 28 after the second dose. The CDR3 regions of human TCRbeta chains were analyzed by immunosequencing. The published analysis was carried out like this. TCRs in the repertoires were matched against a reference library of SARS-CoV-2-specific TCRs that had been generated with the MIRA antigen-specificity platform. Breadth was defined as the fraction of unique TCRs that were SARS-CoV-2-associated, and depth was defined as the fraction of total T cells that were SARS-CoV-2-associated. Using the MIRA data, each spike-specific TCR was assigned both to the spike region to which the TCR was reactive and to a CD4 or CD8 class. Log10-transformed breadth and depth values were compared by one-way ANOVA with Sidak's multiple comparisons tests. Held by TCRdb, this immuneACCESS table contains in-frame sequences only and omits some clones. Under half of the omission traces to an unresolved V gene where checked; the cause of the rest is unknown. Clone size and the V and J calls come from that table; the DNA yielded D and trimming. Across this sample there are around 150,000 clones, with 84% seen only once. Clones ranked in the top ten supply about 4% of the sample.

The CDR3 runs 14 amino acids, cysteine and phenylalanine included. The only DNA kept is the CDR3, 42 bases in frame from the first base. Trimming takes 4 bases off V and 8 bases off J; junction bases not matched to a gene: 8. The germline V gene gives CDR1 as SGHTA and CDR2 as FQGTGA. The sample belongs to a study of T cell responses to AZD1222 COVID-19 vaccine (dated by TCRdb to about 2021). Context from the whole study: AZD1222 recipients whose second dose came at about 4 weeks and those whose second dose came at about 12 weeks were combined into one group, since spike-specific TCR depth and breadth did not differ between the two schedules. TCR sequencing was performed for about 240 trial participants, of whom around 200 were given two doses of AZD1222 and 26 were given two doses of MenACWY control vaccine. Trial participants were enrolled into age subgroups of 18-55, 56-69 and 70-plus years, which contained about 150, 27 and 61 TCR-sequenced participants, respectively.

The paper's findings and limits, for the study overall: The 56-69-year group was small, and its depth increase did not reach significance, likely because of low power. A significant rise in spike-specific TCR breadth and depth was observed after two AZD1222 doses relative to day 0 and relative to MenACWY recipients. Participants were mostly white British, with more females than males. The authors suggested clonal diversity may have been underestimated. Epitopes outside the regions mutated in the B.1.351 and B.1.1.7 variants were reportedly recognized by nearly half of the unique spike-specific TCRs. Because no day 14 peak-response samples were available, repertoires were characterized only after the peak T cell response. The whole spike protein was spanned by vaccine-associated CD4 TCRs, and dominant responses were seen in regions 160-218 and 743-854. Conclusions about previously exposed vaccinees are limited, since just a handful of AZD1222 recipients were seropositive for SARS-CoV-2 at baseline.

This TCR was sampled from an adult in good health. The chain is made from TRBV7-3 and TRBJ1-2, with 9 bases aligning to TRBD1. This material consisted of peripheral blood, taken on day 0 of AZD1222 vaccination. In nucleotide form, the sequence is TGTGCCAGCAGCTCCGGGACAGGGCGAGAAGGCTACACCTTC. Its protein is CASSSGTGREGYTF.